This T cell receptor (beta chain) was sequenced for a study of graft-versus-host responses after intestinal transplantation. Germline lookup yields CDR1 MNHEY and CDR2 SMNVEV (reference sequence). The CDR3 covers 15 residues. Unmatched junction bases numbered 4, after V lost 3 bases and J lost 6 bases. Broader study findings: Elevated graft-versus-host to host-versus-graft clonal ratios in allografts were recorded for patients with graft-donor T cell macrochimerism.

Libraries were prepared by immunoSEQ multiplex PCR; TCRdb keeps only in-frame clonotypes and omits some of them. In the table there are 70,000 to 100,000 clones, 85% to 90% of which are singletons. Notes on this clone: Its specificity is not known.

V and J are TRBV27 and TRBJ2-5, with 13 bases identical to TRBD2. This clonotype was sampled from a human donor who received an intestinal transplant. Sample: unstimulated CD4+ T cells sorted from spleen or lymph node cells, taken before intestinal transplant. CDR3 bases: TGTGCCAGCAGTTTTGGGGGACTAGCGGGGAAGACCCAGTACTTC. Translating gives CASSFGGLAGKTQYF.